The sequence of this T cell receptor (beta chain) was determined in a study of T-cell reconstitution after alpha-beta-depleted transplantation in children (dated by TCRdb to 2016 to 2018). Concerning the study at large: Using TCR repertoire profiling, the study followed T-cell immune reconstitution in a quantitative way in children after TCRalphabeta/CD19-depleted allogeneic hematopoietic cell transplantation. The paper as a whole reports these results and caveats: Over the following months the frequencies of hyperexpanded clones went down, and after one year T-cell counts and TCRbeta diversity were mostly credited to newly produced T cells. About two months after transplant, the apparently early recovery of alphabetaT-cell counts reportedly depended on just several hundred clones that had expanded rapidly and came from non-depleted graft cells. In some patients, the high TCRbeta diversity seen at day 60 was put down to recipient T cells and intrathymic progenitors that had survived conditioning.

Per the publication, the treatment or condition label means: allogeneic hematopoietic cell transplantation with graft depleted of TCRalphabeta T cells and CD19 B cells. Transplant recipients were children who received TCRalphabeta/CD19-depleted allogeneic hematopoietic cell grafts. The CDR3, from cysteine to phenylalanine, totals 16 residues. The DNA shown is the 48-base CDR3, in frame from base 1. The germline V gene (reference sequence) provides CDR1 DFQATT and CDR2 SNEGSKA. The library was prepared using PCR. Sequencing relied on an Illumina HiSeq 2500. TCR libraries were prepared with molecular barcoding, using unique molecular identifiers to normalize TCRbeta repertoire quantification. TCRdb itself trimmed the public reads at Q25 with fastp, ran MiXCR and retained productive beta chains. For every CDR3 protein sequence, its rows merge into one entry that carries the most common genes and DNA. The sample table shows 130,000 to 150,000 distinct CDR3 sequences, and more than 8% are seen once. Less than 20% of the sample is held by the ten biggest clonotypes.

On this clonotype: The specificity of this receptor is unknown. A much more abundant neighbour one base away suggests this may be a read error.

The sample was PBMCs, mostly from graft donor cells, taken 180 days after TCRalphabeta/CD19-depleted stem cell transplant. Recombination linked TRBV20-1 to TRBJ2-7; the junction holds 8 bases that match TRBD2. The sequence derives from a female patient between 2 and 15 years old who had a stem cell transplant for congenital amegakaryocytic thrombocytopenia, so the T cells may come from the graft donor. Here the CDR3 is given as CCARESTSAFSYEQYF. The DNA reads as follows: TGCTGTGCTAGAGAATCGACTAGCGCGTTCTCCTACGAGCAGTACTTC.